This T cell receptor beta chain was recorded in a study of T cells in Graves' hyperthyroidism and ophthalmopathy. The study's findings and limits: Also found in blood were most expanded thyroid clonotypes above 0.001.

This clonotype appeared a few times. Its cognate antigen is unknown. Amplification of TCR beta CDR3 regions used RNA as the template. When the TCR CDR3 underwent first-round RT-PCR, the HTBI primer set was used. MiXCR, run by TCRdb on the multiplex PCR reads, gives a single entry per CDR3 protein. The sample consists of about 560,000 distinct CDR3 sequences, around 17% of them appearing once. The CDR3 has 17 amino acids. The V segment lost 6 bases and the J segment 6 bases; nucleotides outside the gene matches: 19. The chain links TRBV12-3 or TRBV12-4 to TRBJ1-2, with 7 bases that match TRBD1. This receptor was taken from a woman in her late teens or twenties with Graves' hyperthyroidism. The sequenced material came from blood. The CDR3 sequence: CASRGDSGDSFPHGYTF. The CDR3 DNA reads as TGTGCCAGCAGGGGGGACAGCGGGGACAGTTTCCCCCATGGCTACACCTTC.